The 27 T cell receptor beta chains reported below all come from one sample, sequenced in a study of blood T cell repertoires in COVID-19. Clones were sequenced by immunoSEQ multiplex PCR, and TCRdb holds only the in-frame ones, with some missing. Among some 200,000 clones listed, roughly 84% were seen once. Sequencing used peripheral blood. The receptor source for this set is a woman over 75 with acute or convalescent COVID-19.

The chain joins TRBV27 to TRBJ2-3; 13 bases fit TRBD2. Trimming at V came to 2 bases and at J to 3 bases, leaving 11 bases not matched to a gene. Per germline, CDR1 MNHEY and CDR2 SMNVEV (reference sequence). This CDR3 comprises 19 residues. The CDR3 region has the DNA TGTGCCAGCAGTTTAACTAGCGGGGGGGCCTGGTACGCGACAGATACGCAGTATTTT. This codes for CASSLTSGGAWYATDTQYF.

This chain connects TRBV3-1 (or the pseudogene TRBV3-2) to TRBJ1-6; possible D gene TRBD1, 6 bases. The germline V gene has CDR1 LGHDT and CDR2 YNNKEL (reference sequence). The CDR3 totals 14 residues. Trimming took 2 bases from V and 6 from J, leaving 8 bases between them. CDR3 sequence reads: CASSQRTVNSPLHF. CDR3 nucleotides: TGTGCCAGCAGCCAAAGGACAGTTAATTCACCCCTCCACTTT.

The chain recombines TRBV13 with TRBJ1-5; TRBD1 might be the D (6 bases). V dropped 4 bases and J dropped 4 bases, with 14 bases sitting between them. The germline V gene encodes CDR1 PRHDT and CDR2 FYEKMQ (reference sequence). The CDR3 runs to 15 residues. The CDR3 loop reads CASSYGQGWNQPQHF. In nucleotides, the CDR3 is TGTGCCAGCAGCTACGGGCAGGGGTGGAATCAGCCCCAGCATTTT. The full variable domain, with the rest looked up from reference TRBV13 and TRBJ1-5, is AAGVIQSPRHLIKEKRETATLKCYPIPRHDTVYWYQQGPGQDPQFLISFYEKMQSDKGSIPDRFSAQQFSDYHSELNMSSLELGDSALYFCASSYGQGWNQPQHFGDGTRLSIL.

J is TRBJ2-5 and V is TRBV7-2; tentative D call: TRBD2 (6 bases). The CDR3 has 14 amino acids. CDR1 and CDR2 from the germline V gene are SGHTA and FQGNSA. Between the trimmed V and J ends, which lost 3 bases and 5 bases, there was a span of 13 bases. CDR3 loop: CASSFLGGQETQYF. For the CDR3, the DNA is TGTGCCAGCAGCTTTTTGGGAGGCCAGGAGACCCAGTACTTC.

The chain is built from TRBV6-6 and TRBJ1-1; TRBD1 matches at 7 bases. The V gene end was trimmed by 6 bases and the J gene end by 0 bases; junction bases not matched to a gene: 1. This CDR3 spans 13 amino acids. Germline-derived CDR1 and CDR2 are MNHNY and SVGAGI (reference sequence). The CDR3, as DNA: TGTGCCAGCAGGGGACAGATGAACACTGAAGCTTTCTTT. Amino acids: CASRGQMNTEAFF.

This clone was seen once. The V gene is TRBV19, the J gene TRBJ1-2, with 8 nucleotides matching TRBD1. J gave up 2 bases and V 4 bases, and 3 bases lay outside the gene matches. CDR1 and CDR2 from the germline V gene are LNHDA and SQIVND (reference sequence). The CDR3 contains 14 residues. CDR3 in amino acids: CASSRQGTNYGYTF. In nucleotides, the CDR3 is TGTGCCAGTAGTAGACAGGGGACCAACTATGGCTACACCTTC.

The V call is TRBV5-4, the J call TRBJ2-1; 9 nucleotides match TRBD2. After removal of 5 bases from V and 9 bases from J, the junction contained 15 bases not matched to a gene. Germline V gives CDR1 SGHNT, CDR2 YYREEE (reference sequence). The CDR3 has 16 amino acids. CDR3 residues: CASRAGGTSSFVEQFF. The CDR3 bases are TGTGCCAGCAGGGCTGGGGGGACTAGCTCTTTCGTTGAGCAGTTCTTC.

The rearrangement uses TRBV27 and TRBJ1-1; the D gene is possibly TRBD1 (6 bases). There are 14 residues in the CDR3. V lost 6 bases and J lost 1, with 12 bases in between. From germline, CDR1 is MNHEY and CDR2 SMNVEV (reference sequence). The CDR3 DNA is TGTGCCAGCAGGAGAACAGGGCAGAACACTGAAGCTTTCTTT. Protein: CASRRTGQNTEAFF.

This rearrangement joins TRBV7-2 to TRBJ2-7; TRBD2 agrees at 7 bases. V lost 1 base and J lost 5; bases outside the gene matches: 11. Germline V gene data show CDR1 as SGHTA and CDR2 as FQGNSA. This CDR3 spans 16 amino acids. As DNA, the CDR3 is TGTGCCAGCAGCTTAGTGGGGGAGGGTAAGGGAAACGAGCAGTACTTC. This gives the protein CASSLVGEGKGNEQYF.

This rearrangement joins TRBV6-5 to TRBJ1-2; 7 nucleotides line up with TRBD1. The CDR3 is 12 amino acids. Germline assignment: CDR1 MNHEY and CDR2 SVGAGI. J was trimmed by 8 bases and V by 10 bases; bases with no gene match: 10. The CDR3 reads CATTGTEPGYTF. The DNA of the CDR3 is TGTGCCACCACCGGGACAGAACCAGGCTACACCTTC.

This clone was counted at least ten times. This chain links TRBV14 with TRBJ2-2; 10 bases match TRBD2. V lost 4 bases and J lost 2; bases outside the gene matches: 7. The germline gives CDR1 SGHDN, CDR2 FVKESK. CDR3 length: 17 residues. The CDR3 protein is CASSPSGRALNTGELFF. The CDR3 region has the DNA TGTGCCAGCAGCCCCAGCGGGAGGGCCCTCAACACCGGGGAGCTGTTTTTT.

About this clone: The sample contains more than one DNA sequence encoding this CDR3. The gene calls are TRBV5-1 and TRBJ1-5, with TRBD1 as a possible D gene (6 bases). Per germline, CDR1 SGHRS and CDR2 YFSETQ. The length of the CDR3 is 15 residues. The V and J ends lost 1 base and 4 bases respectively, with 12 bases between them. The CDR3 nucleotides read TGCGCCAGCAGCTTGATGGGGGCGGGTAATCAGCCCCAGCATTTT. Its translation is CASSLMGAGNQPQHF. Drawing the rest from reference TRBV5-1 and TRBJ1-5, the complete variable domain is KAGVTQTPRYLIKTRGQQVTLSCSPISGHRSVSWYQQTPGQGLQFLFEYFSETQRNKGNFPGRFSGRQFSNSRSEMNVSTLELGDSALYLCASSLMGAGNQPQHFGDGTRLSIL.

This chain links TRBV5-1 with TRBJ1-1, with TRBD1 matching 9 bases. The CDR3 loop spans 15 amino acids. After removal of 6 bases from V and 1 base from J, the junction contained 7 bases not matched to a gene. In germline, CDR1 is SGHRS, CDR2 YFSETQ. DNA of the CDR3: TGCGCCAGCAACCCACAGGGGGCGGGGAACACTGAAGCTTTCTTT. Translation gives CASNPQGAGNTEAFF.

The chain is built from TRBV7-9 and TRBJ2-5, with a possible D match to TRBD2 (6 bases). Germline CDR1 is SEHNR and CDR2 is FQNEAQ (reference sequence). V was pared by 0 bases and J by 3 bases, with 11 bases between. CDR3 length equals 15 residues. CDR3 region: CASSLAGTHKETQYF. The DNA for the CDR3 is TGTGCCAGCAGCTTAGCGGGGACTCACAAAGAGACCCAGTACTTC.

The rearrangement joins TRBV2 to TRBJ1-4, with 7 bases lining up with TRBD1. The CDR3 length is 14 residues. Trimming took 7 bases from V and 6 from J; bases not matched to a gene: 8. Germline assignment: CDR1 SNHLY and CDR2 FYNNEI. The CDR3 is CASNRGLVYEKLFF. CDR3 nucleotides: TGTGCCAGCAACAGGGGCCTAGTTTATGAAAAACTGTTTTTT.

The chain uses TRBV19 and TRBJ2-5; perhaps TRBD1 as D (5 bases). CDR1 LNHDA and CDR2 SQIVND come from the germline V gene (reference sequence). CDR3 length: 13 amino acids. The V end lost 10 bases, the J end lost 5 bases, and 17 bases lay between the germline ends. The CDR3 sequence: CATSRGRAETQYF. The CDR3 DNA reads as TGTGCCACCTCCAGAGGCAGGGCTGAGACCCAGTACTTC.

CDR3 sequence (DNA): TGTGCCAGCAGCTTAGACGGCTCCTACAATGAGCAGTTCTTC. This gives the protein CASSLDGSYNEQFF. The chain couples TRBV11-2 to TRBJ2-1; D not resolved. V lost 0 bases to trimming and J lost 0 bases, with 3 bases between them. The CDR3 covers 14 residues. Germline CDR1 and CDR2: SGHAT and FQNNGV.

V usage is TRBV6-5 and J usage is TRBJ1-2, with D maybe TRBD1 (5 bases). This CDR3 has 12 residues. Trimming stripped 4 bases from V and 8 bases from J, with 11 bases between. Germline V lookup: CDR1 MNHEY, CDR2 SVGAGI. In DNA, the CDR3 is TGTGCCAGCAGTTCCCTGGACATCGGCTACACCTTC. It is translated as CASSSLDIGYTF.

The chain recombines TRBV5-4 with TRBJ2-2; 9 positions agree with TRBD1. Germline V CDR1 and CDR2: SGHNT, YYREEE (reference sequence). Trimming took 3 bases from V and 5 from J; bases not matched to a gene: 5. The CDR3 sequence is 15 residues long. This CDR3 is CASSYRQGETGELFF. The CDR3 bases are TGTGCCAGCAGCTATCGACAGGGGGAGACCGGGGAGCTGTTTTTT.

The table lists this clone with a count of one. The genes are TRBV19 and TRBJ1-5, with 7 bases lining up with TRBD1. The CDR3 sequence is 17 residues long. The trim removed 3 bases at V and 6 bases at J, leaving 14 bases unmatched. Germline V gene data show CDR1 as LNHDA and CDR2 as SQIVND (reference sequence). This CDR3 is CASSITYSGTVSQPQHF. The CDR3 DNA reads TGTGCCAGTAGTATCACATATTCGGGGACAGTAAGTCAGCCCCAGCATTTT.

About this clone itself: Other nucleotide sequences in the sample specify the same CDR3. This chain connects TRBV5-1 to TRBJ1-1; no reliable D call. The CDR3 covers 14 residues. Looked up from germline, CDR1 is SGHRS and CDR2 is YFSETQ. Trimming removed 0 bases at V and 2 bases at J, with 8 bases between. The CDR3 loop reads CASSLDSLNTEAFF. The CDR3 coding sequence is TGCGCCAGCAGCTTGGACAGCCTAAACACTGAAGCTTTCTTT.

This clone was seen once. J is TRBJ2-7 and V is TRBV6-5; TRBD1 agrees at 9 bases. The CDR3 contains 15 residues. The ends lost 10 bases at V and 2 bases at J; junction bases unmatched: 12. Germline lookup yields CDR1 MNHEY and CDR2 SVGAGI. As DNA, the CDR3 is TGTGCCATCCGAGGGGGGGACAGGGCGACCTACGAGCAGTACTTC. Its protein is CAIRGGDRATYEQYF.

A single count supports this clone. This chain joins TRBV6-5 and TRBJ2-3, with 8 positions matching TRBD1. Germline CDR1 reads MNHEY; CDR2 reads SVGAGI. This CDR3 is built from 15 residues. Trimming took 2 bases from V and 2 from J; bases not matched to a gene: 3. In DNA form, the CDR3 reads TGTGCCAGCAGTTACCGACAGGGGATCACAGATACGCAGTATTTT. Translating gives CASSYRQGITDTQYF.

In its sample, this clone was seen once. This rearrangement joins TRBV7-9 to TRBJ1-4, with 9 bases aligning to TRBD1. In germline, CDR1 is SEHNR, CDR2 FQNEAQ (reference sequence). CDR3 length equals 14 residues. V dropped 1 base and J dropped 7; count of bases not matched to a gene: 1. The CDR3 protein is CASSLDRGPEKLFF. CDR3 bases: TGTGCCAGCAGCTTAGACAGGGGGCCTGAAAAACTGTTTTTT. The full variable domain, in which reference TRBV7-9 and TRBJ1-4 provide the parts outside the CDR3, is DTGVSQNPRHKITKRGQNVTFRCDPISEHNRLYWYRQTLGQGPEFLTYFQNEAQLEKSRLLSDRFSAERPKGSFSTLEIQRTEQGDSAMYLCASSLDRGPEKLFFGSGTQLSVL.

The chain links TRBV19 to TRBJ2-7, with D perhaps TRBD2 (8 bases). In germline, CDR1 is LNHDA, CDR2 SQIVND (reference sequence). V gave up 6 bases and J gave up 7 bases, with 19 bases separating them. The CDR3 sequence is 14 residues long. This chain's CDR3 is CASRKTGRGEEQYF. In nucleotides, the CDR3 is TGTGCCAGTAGAAAGACAGGGCGGGGGGAAGAGCAGTACTTC.

In nucleotides, the CDR3 is TGTGCCAGCTCACCTTCAAACGTGATTGCGACAGGGGATACCGAGCAGTACTTC. Amino acid sequence: CASSPSNVIATGDTEQYF. The genes are TRBV18 and TRBJ2-7, with 8 bases aligning to TRBD1. The ends lost 3 bases at V and 6 bases at J; junction bases unmatched: 19. CDR3 length equals 18 residues. Germline V gene lookup returns CDR1 KGHSH and CDR2 LQKENI.

CDR3 sequence: CASSITGTSGAEQYF. The CDR3 nucleotides are TGTGCCAGCAGCATAACCGGGACTAGCGGGGCTGAGCAGTACTTC. V gene TRBV7-2 combines with J gene TRBJ2-7, with 13 bases identical to TRBD2. Germline V CDR1 and CDR2: SGHTA, FQGNSA. The CDR3 has 15 amino acids. V trimming: 5 bases; J trimming: 7 bases; junction bases outside the gene matches: 8.